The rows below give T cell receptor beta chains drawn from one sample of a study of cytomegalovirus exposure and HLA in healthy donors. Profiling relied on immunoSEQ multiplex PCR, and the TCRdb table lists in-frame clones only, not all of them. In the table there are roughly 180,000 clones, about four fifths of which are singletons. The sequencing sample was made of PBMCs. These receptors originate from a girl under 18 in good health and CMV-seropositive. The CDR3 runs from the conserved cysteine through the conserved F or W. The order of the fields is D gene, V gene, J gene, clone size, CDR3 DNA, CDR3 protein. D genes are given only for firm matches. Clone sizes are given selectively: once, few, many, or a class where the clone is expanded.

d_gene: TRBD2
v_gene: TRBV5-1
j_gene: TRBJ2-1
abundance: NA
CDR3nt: TGCGCCAGCAGCTTGGCCCCGGGACTAACCAATGAGCAGTTCTTC
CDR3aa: CASSLAPGLTNEQFF

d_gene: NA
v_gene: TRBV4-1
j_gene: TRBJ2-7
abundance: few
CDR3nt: TGCGCCAGCAGCCAAGATGAGGGAAGCTACGAGCAGTACTTC
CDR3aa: CASSQDEGSYEQYF

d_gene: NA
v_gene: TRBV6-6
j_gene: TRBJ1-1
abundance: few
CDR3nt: TGTGCCAGCAGTTACTCGCGGGGGCTGAACACTGAAGCTTTCTTT
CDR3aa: CASSYSRGLNTEAFF

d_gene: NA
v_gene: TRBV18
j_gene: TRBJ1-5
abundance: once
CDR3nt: TGTGCCAGCTCACCACCCAATTCGGGAATGTATCAGCCCCAGCATTTT
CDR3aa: CASSPPNSGMYQPQHF

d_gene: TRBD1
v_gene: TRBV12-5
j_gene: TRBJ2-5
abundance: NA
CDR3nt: TGTGCTAGTACAACAGGGGTGGGGCAAGAGACCCAGTACTTC
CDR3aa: CASTTGVGQETQYF

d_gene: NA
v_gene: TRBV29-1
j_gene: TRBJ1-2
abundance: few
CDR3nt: TGCAGCGTTGCGAACAGGGCTGGTGGCTACACCTTC
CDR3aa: CSVANRAGGYTF

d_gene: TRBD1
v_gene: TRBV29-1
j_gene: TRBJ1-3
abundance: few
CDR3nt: TGCAGCGCTGGGGGACAGTCTGGAAACACCATATATTTT
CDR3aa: CSAGGQSGNTIYF

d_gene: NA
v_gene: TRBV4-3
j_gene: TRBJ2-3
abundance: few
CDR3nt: TGCGCCAGCAGCCCCCAGCACAGCGTAGCGACAGATACGCAGTATTTT
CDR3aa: CASSPQHSVATDTQYF

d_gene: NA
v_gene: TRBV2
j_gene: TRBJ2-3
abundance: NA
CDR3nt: TGTGCCAGCAGGCGGGGACTGGAACCAGATACGCAGTATTTT
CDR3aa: CASRRGLEPDTQYF

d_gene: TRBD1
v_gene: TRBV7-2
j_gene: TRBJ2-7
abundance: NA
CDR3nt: TGTGCCAGCAGCCCGAGCGGGGGGGGGACAGGGGGCGGCGAGCAGTACTTC
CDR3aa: CASSPSGGGTGGGEQYF

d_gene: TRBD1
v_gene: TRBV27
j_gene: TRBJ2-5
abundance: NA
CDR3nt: TGTGCCAGCAGAAGACAGGGGGGAGAGACCCAGTACTTC
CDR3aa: CASRRQGGETQYF

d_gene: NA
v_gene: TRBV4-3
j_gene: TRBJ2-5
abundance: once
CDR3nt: TGCGCCAGCAGCCAAGGGCAAACCCGAGAGACCCAGTACTTC
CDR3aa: CASSQGQTRETQYF

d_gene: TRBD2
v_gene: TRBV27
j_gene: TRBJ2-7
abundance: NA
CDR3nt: TGTGCGCAGCAGGTCCTAGCGGGGGTCTACGAGCAGTACTTC
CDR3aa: CAQQVLAGVYEQYF

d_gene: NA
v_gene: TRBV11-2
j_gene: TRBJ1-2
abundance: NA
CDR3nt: TGTGCCAGCAGCTTAAAGGGGACCAACCGGGGGGGCTACACCTTC
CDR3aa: CASSLKGTNRGGYTF

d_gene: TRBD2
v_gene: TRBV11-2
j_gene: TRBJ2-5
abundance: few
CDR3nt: TGTGCCAGCAGCTTCGGTTTTCTACCGGGACTAGGCCCGAAAGAGACCCAGTACTTC
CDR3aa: CASSFGFLPGLGPKETQYF

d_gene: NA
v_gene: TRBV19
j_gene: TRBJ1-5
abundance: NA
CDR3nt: TGTGCCAGTACCCACGGATTGTGGGGCAGGGCATATAGCAATCAACCCCAGCATTTT
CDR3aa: CASTHGLWGRAYSNQPQHF

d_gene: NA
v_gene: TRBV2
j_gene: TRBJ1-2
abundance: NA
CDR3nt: TGTGCCAGCAATGGGGTTGGGGGCGGGAGGGACGGCTACACCTTC
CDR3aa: CASNGVGGGRDGYTF

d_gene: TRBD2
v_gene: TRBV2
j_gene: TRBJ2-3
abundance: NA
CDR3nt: TGTGCCAGCAGTGCTCTAGCGGGGGGCACAGATACGCAGTATTTT
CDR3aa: CASSALAGGTDTQYF

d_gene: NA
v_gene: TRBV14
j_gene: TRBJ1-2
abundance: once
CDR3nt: TGTGCCAGCAGCCAAGAGCAGGGAGGCTATGGCTACACCTTC
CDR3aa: CASSQEQGGYGYTF

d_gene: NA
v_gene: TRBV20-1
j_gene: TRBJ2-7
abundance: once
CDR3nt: TGCAGTGCCACAGACAGATACGAGCAGTACTTC
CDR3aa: CSATDRYEQYF

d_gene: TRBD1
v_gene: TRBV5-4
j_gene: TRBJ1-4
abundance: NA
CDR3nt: TGTGCCAGCAGCCGGACAGGGGATGAAAAACTGTTTTTT
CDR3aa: CASSRTGDEKLFF

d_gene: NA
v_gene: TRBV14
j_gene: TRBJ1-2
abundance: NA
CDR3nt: TGTGCCAGCAGCCAAGACTGGGGGCCCTATGGCTACACCTTC
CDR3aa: CASSQDWGPYGYTF

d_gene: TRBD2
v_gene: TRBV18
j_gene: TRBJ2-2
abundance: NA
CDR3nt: TGTGCCAGCTCACCACAAGGACTAGCCGTCGGGGAGCTGTTTTTT
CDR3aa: CASSPQGLAVGELFF

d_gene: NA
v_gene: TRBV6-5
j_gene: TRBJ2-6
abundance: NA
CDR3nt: TGTGCCAGCAGTTACGCGACGGGATCTGGGGCCAACGTCCTGACTTTC
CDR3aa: CASSYATGSGANVLTF

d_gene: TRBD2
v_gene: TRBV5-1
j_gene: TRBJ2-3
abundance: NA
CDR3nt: TGCGCCAGCAGCTTGGCGGGGACTAGCGGGGATGCAGATACGCAGTATTTT
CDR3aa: CASSLAGTSGDADTQYF

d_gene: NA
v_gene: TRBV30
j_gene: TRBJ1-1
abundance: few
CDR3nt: TGTGCCTGGACCCCTCAGGGGACCTCTCTGGTCGGTGAAGCTTTCTTT
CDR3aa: CAWTPQGTSLVGEAFF

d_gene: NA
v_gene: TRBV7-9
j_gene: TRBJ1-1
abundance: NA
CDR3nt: TGTGCCAGCAGCTCCGGGACACACATGAACACTGAAGCTTTCTTT
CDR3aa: CASSSGTHMNTEAFF

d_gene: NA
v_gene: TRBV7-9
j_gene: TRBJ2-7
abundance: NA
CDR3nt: TGTGCCAGCAGCTACCCACGGTTTGGGGGGTACGACTACGAGCAGTACTTC
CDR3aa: CASSYPRFGGYDYEQYF

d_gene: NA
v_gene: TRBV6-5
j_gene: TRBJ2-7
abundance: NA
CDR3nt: TGTGACATTGCGAGGCAGGGAAACATCTACGAGCAGTACTTC
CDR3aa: CDIARQGNIYEQYF

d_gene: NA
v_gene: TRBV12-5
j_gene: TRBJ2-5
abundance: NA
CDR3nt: TGTGCTAGTGGTTTGAATCTTGGCGGGGGCCCCCAAGAGACCCAGTACTTC
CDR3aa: CASGLNLGGGPQETQYF

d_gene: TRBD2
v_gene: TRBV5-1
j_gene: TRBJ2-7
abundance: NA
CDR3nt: TGCGCCAGCAGCTTGGACACTAGCGGGGGGGCGTTCTACGAGCAGTACTTC
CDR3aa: CASSLDTSGGAFYEQYF

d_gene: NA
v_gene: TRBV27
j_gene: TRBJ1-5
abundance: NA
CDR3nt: TGTGCCAGCAGTTTCGGGCAGGGCCATCAGCCCCAGCATTTT
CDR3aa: CASSFGQGHQPQHF

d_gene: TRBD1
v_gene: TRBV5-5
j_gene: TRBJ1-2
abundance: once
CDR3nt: TGTGCCAGCAGCCCGGACAGGGGATTCCATTTTGATGGCTACACCTTC
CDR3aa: CASSPDRGFHFDGYTF

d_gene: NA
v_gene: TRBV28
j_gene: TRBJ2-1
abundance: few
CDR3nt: TGTGCCAGCTCGTGGCAGGTCACCTACAATGAGCAGTTCTTC
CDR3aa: CASSWQVTYNEQFF

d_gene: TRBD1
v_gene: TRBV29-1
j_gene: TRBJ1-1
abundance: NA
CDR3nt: TGCAGCGTGGACAGGGGGGGGATGAACACTGAAGCTTTCTTT
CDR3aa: CSVDRGGMNTEAFF

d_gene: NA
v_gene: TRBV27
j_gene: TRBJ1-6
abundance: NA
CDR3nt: TGTGCCAGCAGTTTGTACGGTAATTCACCCCTCCACTTT
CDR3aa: CASSLYGNSPLHF

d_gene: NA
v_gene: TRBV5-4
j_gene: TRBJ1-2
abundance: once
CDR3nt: TGTGCCATGAAAATCCAGTCTAACTATGGCTACACCTTC
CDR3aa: CAMKIQSNYGYTF

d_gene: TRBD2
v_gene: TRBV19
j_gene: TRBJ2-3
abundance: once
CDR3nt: TGTGCCAGTAATCAAAGGAGGTTCAGCGGGGGCACAGATACGCAGTATTTT
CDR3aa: CASNQRRFSGGTDTQYF

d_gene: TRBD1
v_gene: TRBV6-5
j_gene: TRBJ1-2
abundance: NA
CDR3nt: TGTGCCAGCAGTTACTCGAACCCGGGACAGGGCTATGGCTACACCTTC
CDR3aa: CASSYSNPGQGYGYTF

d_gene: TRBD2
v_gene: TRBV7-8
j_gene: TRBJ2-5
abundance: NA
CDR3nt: TGTGCCAGCGTGCTTAGGGTGGGGGGGGAACAAGAGACCCAGTACTTC
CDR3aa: CASVLRVGGEQETQYF

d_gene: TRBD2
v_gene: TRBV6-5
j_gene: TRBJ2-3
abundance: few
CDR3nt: TGTGCCAGCAGAAATGGACTAGCTGTAGATACGCAGTATTTT
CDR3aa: CASRNGLAVDTQYF

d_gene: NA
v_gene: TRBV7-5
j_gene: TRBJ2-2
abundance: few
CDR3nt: TGTGCCAGAAGCCCTAAGCGGGGGACCCTCACCGGGGAGCTGTTTTTT
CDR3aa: CARSPKRGTLTGELFF

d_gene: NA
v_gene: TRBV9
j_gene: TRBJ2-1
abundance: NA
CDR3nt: TGTGCCAGCAGCGCCGTTCTGGGGGGAAGCTCCTACAATGAGCAGTTCTTC
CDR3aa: CASSAVLGGSSYNEQFF

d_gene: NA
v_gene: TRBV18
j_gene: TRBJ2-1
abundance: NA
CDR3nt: TGTGCCAGCTCCAGCGGCTCCCCGGCCTCCTACAATGAGCAGTTCTTC
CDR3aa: CASSSGSPASYNEQFF

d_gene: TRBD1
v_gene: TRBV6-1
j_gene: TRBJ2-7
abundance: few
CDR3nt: TGTGCCATCGGGAAGGGACAGGGGAACTACGAGCAGTACTTC
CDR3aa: CAIGKGQGNYEQYF